Given below is one T cell receptor (beta chain) in context. As yet, its antigen is unknown. Researchers took RNA transcripts and amplified the TCR beta CDR3 regions from them. Initially, a first-round RT-PCR of the TCR CDR3 employed the HTBI primer set. TCRdb analysed the multiplex PCR reads with MiXCR anew, one entry per CDR3 protein. The table has more than 500,000 distinct CDR3 sequences, about 16% seen once; the top ten hold about 29%. The data were taken from a study of T cells in Graves' hyperthyroidism and ophthalmopathy. Study information: Peripheral blood sampling occurred at initial diagnosis, before any treatment. Study outcomes and limitations: Among clonotypes expanded in thyroid above 0.001, most were also found in blood.

The receptor was isolated from a young woman with Graves' ophthalmopathy. The sample consisted of blood.

The CDR3 DNA reads TGTGCCAGCAGCTTGATCGGTGCCAGGTTGGGTGAAGCTTTCTTT. Its protein is CASSLIGARLGEAFF. The chain recombines TRBV5-6 with TRBJ1-1; no reliable D call. CDR1 SGHDT and CDR2 YYEEEE come from the germline V gene. With 1 base removed from V and 7 bases from J, the gap between germline ends came to 17 bases. The CDR3 extends over 15 amino acids.